These T cell receptor beta chains were read from a single sample in a study of shared clonotypes between healthy human individuals. Profiled with immunoSEQ multiplex PCR; TCRdb holds only in-frame clones, not every one. The sample shows about 670,000 clones, about 78% of them seen only once. The sequenced sample consisted of memory CD4+ T cells sorted from blood. These receptor sequences come from a woman under 40 in good health. CDR3s include the opening cysteine and the closing phenylalanine or tryptophan.

V,J,CDR3
TRBV14,TRBJ1-6,CASSTGMNNSPLHF
TRBV28,TRBJ2-7,CASKWGQGALEQYF
TRBV21-1,TRBJ2-2,CASSSDWVNGMGLNTGELFF
TRBV5-4,TRBJ2-1,CASSPSGGSITYNEQFF
TRBV18,TRBJ2-2,CASSQDRGRWVTGELFF
TRBV18,TRBJ2-1,CASSVTGNEQFF
TRBV6-1,TRBJ2-1,CASGTSGRADEQFF
TRBV11-3,TRBJ2-5,CASSLGQSLQETQYF
TRBV10-2,TRBJ1-2,CASSDYVARIGGYTF
TRBV9,TRBJ1-4,CASSVERGENEKLFF
TRBV5-4,TRBJ2-5,CASSSKQVAGETQYF
TRBV7-2,TRBJ1-4,CASSLGTGEKLFF
TRBV6-1,TRBJ2-1,CASRALAGPHNEQFF
TRBV4-1,TRBJ1-2,CASSPFVGVNNYGYTF
TRBV6-6,TRBJ1-5,CASSAHQVPGGEPQHF
TRBV28,TRBJ2-7,CASTGWGYEQYF
TRBV5-1,TRBJ2-5,CASNPTGYFGETQYF
TRBV11-2,TRBJ1-2,CASSLTSDNYGYTF
TRBV29-1,TRBJ1-2,CSVGDSPDGYTF
TRBV7-1,TRBJ2-6,CASSSLGTRETGANVLTF
TRBV9,TRBJ2-2,CASSVDPGPNTGELFF
TRBV18,TRBJ2-7,CASSRAAYEQYF
TRBV19,TRBJ1-5,CASSRQGAGNQPQHF
TRBV28,TRBJ2-7,CASSSPGTRESYEQYF
TRBV19,TRBJ1-5,CASSLQGSHYQPQHF
TRBV28,TRBJ2-7,CASSLFGGRRYEQYF
TRBV7-9,TRBJ1-1,CASSFDEDTEAFF